The 14 T cell receptor beta chains below come from one sample, sequenced in a study of cytomegalovirus exposure and HLA in healthy donors. The PCR used 60 Vbeta and 13 Jbeta primers. Profiled with immunoSEQ multiplex PCR; TCRdb holds only in-frame clones, not every one. The data hold about 240,000 clones, with around 81% observed a single time. Specimen: PBMCs. The receptors originated from a woman aged 55-70 years in good health and CMV-seropositive.

This rearrangement joins TRBV18 to TRBJ1-2; D uncertain. Germline CDR1 KGHSH, CDR2 LQKENI. This CDR3 contains 14 residues. The germline V and J ends were trimmed by 3 bases and 3 bases, with 11 bases remaining between them. CDR3 residues: CASSPEGVDYGYTF. CDR3 coding DNA: TGTGCCAGCTCACCCGAGGGAGTGGACTATGGCTACACCTTC.

The table lists this clone with a count of one. The rearrangement uses TRBV4-1 and TRBJ2-7; 8 nucleotides line up with TRBD2. With 0 bases clipped from V and 2 bases from J, the junction kept 6 bases outside the gene matches. The CDR3 has 16 amino acids. CDR1 and CDR2 (germline): MGHRA, YSYEKL. The DNA for the CDR3 is TGCGCCAGCAGCCAAGATCGAACTAGCGGCCCCTACGAGCAGTACTTC. This codes for CASSQDRTSGPYEQYF.

The rearrangement links TRBV4-2 to TRBJ2-1, with 10 bases fitting TRBD2. The germline V gene encodes CDR1 LGHNA and CDR2 YNFKEQ. This CDR3 spans 18 amino acids. Trimming cost V 0 bases and J 4 bases; bases outside gene matches: 9. CDR3 DNA sequence: TGTGCCAGCAGCCAAGATCTGATAGCGGGAGGACAATACAATGAGCAGTTCTTC. This sequence encodes CASSQDLIAGGQYNEQFF.

This clone was seen a single time. V usage is TRBV5-1 and J usage is TRBJ2-1; D is perhaps TRBD2 (6 bases). V lost 4 bases and J 2 bases, leaving 16 bases between the germline ends. Germline V gene sequence: CDR1 SGHRS, CDR2 YFSETQ. This CDR3 contains 16 residues. CDR3 sequence reads: CASSRIAEFPYNEQFF. For the CDR3, the DNA is TGCGCCAGCAGCAGAATAGCGGAATTCCCCTACAATGAGCAGTTCTTC. Using reference TRBV5-1 and TRBJ2-1 for the parts outside the CDR3, the full variable domain is KAGVTQTPRYLIKTRGQQVTLSCSPISGHRSVSWYQQTPGQGLQFLFEYFSETQRNKGNFPGRFSGRQFSNSRSEMNVSTLELGDSALYLCASSRIAEFPYNEQFFGPGTRLTVL.

The CDR3 region has the DNA TGTGCCAGCAGCTTAGACCCGGGGAAGCGTGAAAAACTGTTTTTT. Its protein product is CASSLDPGKREKLFF. J is TRBJ1-4 and V is TRBV7-9; D is ambiguous. In germline, CDR1 is SEHNR, CDR2 FQNEAQ (reference sequence). The V end was cut by 1 base, the J end by 7 bases, with 13 bases between. CDR3 length: 15 residues.

The CDR3 DNA reads TGTGCCAGTAGTGGTTTGGGGGGCACCGGGGAGCTGTTTTTT. Its translation: CASSGLGGTGELFF. The rearrangement joins TRBV19 to TRBJ2-2; maybe TRBD2 (6 bases). From germline, CDR1 is LNHDA and CDR2 SQIVND (reference sequence). V was trimmed by 5 bases and J by 4 bases, leaving 11 bases between them. The CDR3 spans 14 residues.

This sequence joins TRBV27 and TRBJ1-5; no definite D call. Per the germline V gene, CDR1 is MNHEY and CDR2 is SMNVEV (reference sequence). The CDR3 runs to 14 residues. Trimming left V 6 bases short and J 9 bases short, with 18 bases between. CDR3 in DNA: TGTGCCAGCAGCTTGGCGGGGAAGCCCGGGCCCCAGCATTTT. It codes for CASSLAGKPGPQHF.

This chain joins TRBV21-1 and TRBJ2-3; TRBD2 reflects the table's D call only, with no check against the DNA. TRBV21-1 is noted as a pseudogene. The length of the CDR3 is 14 residues. CDR3 protein: CASSKIPSTDTQYF. Written as DNA, the CDR3 is TGTGCCAGCAGCAAAATTCCCTCTACAGATACGCAGTATTTT.

The count of this clone is one. CDR3 protein: CSARFDEQFF. The CDR3 DNA is TGCAGTGCTAGATTCGATGAGCAGTTCTTC. The chain employs TRBV20-1 and TRBJ2-1; unclear D gene. This CDR3 spans 10 amino acids. Germline CDR1 and CDR2: DFQATT and SNEGSKA (reference sequence). V was cut by 2 bases and J by 8 bases, with 4 bases left in between.

This chain connects TRBV28 to TRBJ2-7; TRBD2 agrees at 9 bases. Germline V gene lookup returns CDR1 MDHEN and CDR2 SYDVKM. The V gene end was trimmed by 7 bases and the J gene end by 6 bases; junction bases not matched to a gene: 13. CDR3 length equals 15 residues. The CDR3 here is CASTRAGGRAGEQYF. CDR3 coding DNA: TGTGCCAGCACCCGGGCGGGCGGGAGGGCCGGCGAGCAGTACTTC. Full variable domain (outside the CDR3, taken from reference TRBV28 and TRBJ2-7): DVKVTQSSRYLVKRTGEKVFLECVQDMDHENMFWYRQDPGLGLRLIYFSYDVKMKEKGDIPEGYSVSREKKERFSLILESASTNQTSMYLCASTRAGGRAGEQYFGPGTRLTVT.

This chain connects TRBV6-5 to TRBJ1-2; TRBD1 is a possible D gene (6 bases). Per germline, CDR1 MNHEY and CDR2 SVGAGI. V dropped 7 bases and J dropped 4 bases, with 16 bases sitting between them. CDR3 size: 14 residues. CDR3: CASTDRRGTYGYTF. The CDR3 region has the DNA TGTGCCAGCACTGACCGCAGGGGTACCTATGGCTACACCTTC.

J is TRBJ1-3 and V is TRBV18, with no clear D. This CDR3 region has 17 residues. The ends were cut back, 0 bases at V and 1 base at J, with 13 bases in the middle. Germline CDR1 reads KGHSH; CDR2 reads LQKENI. CDR3 sequence reads: CASSPPSLRLSGNTIYF. DNA of the CDR3: TGTGCCAGCTCACCACCCTCCCTTAGATTGTCTGGAAACACCATATATTTT.

V usage is TRBV2 and J usage is TRBJ1-5; weak D call: TRBD1 (5 bases). Germline V CDR1 and CDR2: SNHLY, FYNNEI. The CDR3 has 14 residues. The V end lost 3 bases, the J end lost 4 bases, and 10 bases lay between the germline ends. CDR3 nucleotide sequence: TGTGCCAGCAGTGACGACAGTATGAATCAGCCCCAGCATTTT. Amino acid sequence: CASSDDSMNQPQHF.

The CDR3 sequence is CASSVESAAHSGNTIYF. CDR3 nucleotide sequence: TGTGCCAGCAGCGTAGAATCGGCGGCACACTCTGGAAACACCATATATTTT. The chain has TRBV9 and TRBJ1-3, with D unresolved. Germline CDR1 and CDR2: SGDLS and YYNGEE. V was pared by 0 bases and J by 0 bases, with 13 bases between. This CDR3 comprises 17 residues.